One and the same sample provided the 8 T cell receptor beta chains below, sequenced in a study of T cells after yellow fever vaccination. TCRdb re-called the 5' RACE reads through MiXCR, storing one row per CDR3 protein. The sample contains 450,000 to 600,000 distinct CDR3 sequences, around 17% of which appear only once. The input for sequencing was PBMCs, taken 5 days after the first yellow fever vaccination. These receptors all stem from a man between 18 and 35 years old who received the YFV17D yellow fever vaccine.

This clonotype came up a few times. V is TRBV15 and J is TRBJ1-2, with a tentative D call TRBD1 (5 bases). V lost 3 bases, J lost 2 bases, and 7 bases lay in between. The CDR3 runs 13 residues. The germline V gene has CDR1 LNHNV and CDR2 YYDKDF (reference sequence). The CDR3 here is CATSRAGNYGYTF. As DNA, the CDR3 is TGTGCCACCAGCAGGGCAGGGAACTATGGCTACACCTTC.

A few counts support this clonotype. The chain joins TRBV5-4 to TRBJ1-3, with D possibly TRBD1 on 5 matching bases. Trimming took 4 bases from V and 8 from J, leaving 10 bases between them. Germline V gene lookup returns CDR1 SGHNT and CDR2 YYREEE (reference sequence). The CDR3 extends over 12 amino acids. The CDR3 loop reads CASSGAQDTIYF. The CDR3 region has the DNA TGTGCCAGCAGCGGGGCGCAAGACACCATATATTTT.

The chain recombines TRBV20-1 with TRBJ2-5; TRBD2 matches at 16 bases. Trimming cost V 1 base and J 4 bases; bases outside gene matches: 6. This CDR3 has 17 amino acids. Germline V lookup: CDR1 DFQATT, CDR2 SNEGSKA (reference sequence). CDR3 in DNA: TGCAGTGCTAGAGGTTGGGGACTAGCGGGGGGGAGAGAGACCCAGTACTTC. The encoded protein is CSARGWGLAGGRETQYF.

The CDR3 DNA reads TGTGCCAGCAGCTTGCCCCAATACAGGGGGCGGATGTTAGAGACCCAGTACTTC. It yields the protein CASSLPQYRGRMLETQYF. The rearrangement uses TRBV5-6 and TRBJ2-5, with TRBD1 matching over 9 bases. The CDR3 spans 18 residues. J was trimmed by 4 bases and V by 1 base; bases with no gene match: 14. Germline CDR1 reads SGHDT; CDR2 reads YYEEEE.

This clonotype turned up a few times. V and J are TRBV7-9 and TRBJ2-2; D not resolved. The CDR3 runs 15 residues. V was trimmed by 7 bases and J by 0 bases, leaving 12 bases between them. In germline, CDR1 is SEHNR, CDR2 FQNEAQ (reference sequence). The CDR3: CASIRTATNTGELFF. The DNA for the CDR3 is TGTGCCAGCATAAGGACGGCTACGAACACCGGGGAGCTGTTTTTT.

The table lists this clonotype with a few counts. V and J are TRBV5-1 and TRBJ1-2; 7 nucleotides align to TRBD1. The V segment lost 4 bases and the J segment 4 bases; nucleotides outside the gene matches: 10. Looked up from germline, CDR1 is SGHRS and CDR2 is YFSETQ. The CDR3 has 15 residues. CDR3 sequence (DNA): TGCGCCAGCAGCACCCGACAGGGATTGGCCTATGGCTACACCTTC. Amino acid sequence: CASSTRQGLAYGYTF.

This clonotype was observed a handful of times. This chain's CDR3 is CAIRSRGELFF. CDR3 DNA sequence: TGTGCCATCCGCTCCCGAGGGGAGCTGTTTTTT. This chain joins TRBV6-2 or TRBV6-3 and TRBJ2-2; D is unclear. The V end lost 10 bases, the J end lost 8 bases, and 11 bases lay between the germline ends. The CDR3 spans 11 residues. The V gene's germline CDR1 is MNHEY and CDR2 SVGEGT.

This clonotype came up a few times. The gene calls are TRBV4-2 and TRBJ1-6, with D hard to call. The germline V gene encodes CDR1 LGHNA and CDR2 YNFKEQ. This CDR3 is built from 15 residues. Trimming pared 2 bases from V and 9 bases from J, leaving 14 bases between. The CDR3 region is CASSQLLGPVSPLHF. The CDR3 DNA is TGTGCCAGCAGCCAACTGCTGGGTCCAGTTTCACCCCTCCACTTT.